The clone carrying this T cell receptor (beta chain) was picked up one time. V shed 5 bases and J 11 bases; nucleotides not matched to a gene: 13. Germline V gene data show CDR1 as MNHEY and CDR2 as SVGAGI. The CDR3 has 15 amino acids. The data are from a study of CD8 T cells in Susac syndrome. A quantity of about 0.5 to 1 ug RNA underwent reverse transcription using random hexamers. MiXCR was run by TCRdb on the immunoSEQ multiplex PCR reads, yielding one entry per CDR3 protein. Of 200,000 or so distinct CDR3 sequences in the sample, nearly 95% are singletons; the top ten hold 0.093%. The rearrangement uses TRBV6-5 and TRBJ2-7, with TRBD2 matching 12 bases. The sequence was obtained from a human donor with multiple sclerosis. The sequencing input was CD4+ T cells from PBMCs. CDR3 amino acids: CASSTRLAGEMVEYF. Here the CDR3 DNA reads TGTGCCAGCAGTACTAGACTAGCGGGAGAAATGGTGGAGTACTTC.